This TCR beta chain appears in the sequencing data of a study of blood T cell repertoires in COVID-19. Whole-study context: There were acute and convalescent COVID-19 samples, and they came from the United States, Italy and Spain. PBMCs, B-cell-depleted T cells, or T cells were the source of the cDNA or gDNA that made up the material.

Under the authors' procedure: It was from reference gene primer amplification that nucleated cell counts were estimated. Assay: immunoSEQ multiplex PCR; the TCRdb copy retains only in-frame clones and omits some. That table gives V, J and clone size, and the DNA gave D and trimming. The sample has some 200,000 clones, around nine tenths seen once. Germline CDR1 LGHDT, CDR2 YNNKEL (reference sequence). This CDR3 has 17 residues. The junction had 14 bases not matched to a gene; V was cut back by 7 bases and J by 2 bases. V usage is TRBV3-1 (or the pseudogene TRBV3-2) and J usage is TRBJ2-3; 8 positions agree with TRBD2. The source material was peripheral blood. This receptor was obtained from a man between 65 and 85 years old with acute or convalescent COVID-19. Here the CDR3 reads CASKPTGSGGYTDTQYF. The CDR3 region has the DNA TGTGCCAGCAAACCAACAGGCAGCGGGGGCTACACAGATACGCAGTATTTT.